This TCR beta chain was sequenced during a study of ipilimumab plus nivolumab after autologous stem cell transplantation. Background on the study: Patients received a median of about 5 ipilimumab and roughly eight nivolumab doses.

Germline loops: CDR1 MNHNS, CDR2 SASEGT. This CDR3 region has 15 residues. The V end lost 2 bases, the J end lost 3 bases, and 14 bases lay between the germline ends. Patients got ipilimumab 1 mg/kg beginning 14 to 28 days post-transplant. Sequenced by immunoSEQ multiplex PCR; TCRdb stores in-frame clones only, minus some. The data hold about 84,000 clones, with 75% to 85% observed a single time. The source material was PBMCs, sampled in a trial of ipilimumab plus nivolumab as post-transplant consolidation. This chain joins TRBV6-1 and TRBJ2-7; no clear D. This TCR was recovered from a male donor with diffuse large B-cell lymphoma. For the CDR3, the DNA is TGTGCCAGCAGTGAAACAACCGTCGTGGGCTACGAGCAGTACTTC. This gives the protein CASSETTVVGYEQYF.